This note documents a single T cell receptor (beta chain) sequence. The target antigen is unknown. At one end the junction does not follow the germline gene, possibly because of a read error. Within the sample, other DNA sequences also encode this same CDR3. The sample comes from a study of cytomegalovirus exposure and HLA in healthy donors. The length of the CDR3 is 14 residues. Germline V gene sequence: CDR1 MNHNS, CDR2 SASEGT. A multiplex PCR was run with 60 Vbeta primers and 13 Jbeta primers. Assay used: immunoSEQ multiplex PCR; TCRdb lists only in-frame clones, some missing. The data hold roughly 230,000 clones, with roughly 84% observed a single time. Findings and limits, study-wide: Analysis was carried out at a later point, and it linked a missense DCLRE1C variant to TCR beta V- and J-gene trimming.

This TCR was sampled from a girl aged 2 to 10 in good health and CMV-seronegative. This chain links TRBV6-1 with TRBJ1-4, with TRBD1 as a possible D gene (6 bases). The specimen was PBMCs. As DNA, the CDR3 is TGTGCCAGCACCTCGGGACATACTAATGAAAAGCTGTTTTTT. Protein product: CASTSGHTNEKLFF.